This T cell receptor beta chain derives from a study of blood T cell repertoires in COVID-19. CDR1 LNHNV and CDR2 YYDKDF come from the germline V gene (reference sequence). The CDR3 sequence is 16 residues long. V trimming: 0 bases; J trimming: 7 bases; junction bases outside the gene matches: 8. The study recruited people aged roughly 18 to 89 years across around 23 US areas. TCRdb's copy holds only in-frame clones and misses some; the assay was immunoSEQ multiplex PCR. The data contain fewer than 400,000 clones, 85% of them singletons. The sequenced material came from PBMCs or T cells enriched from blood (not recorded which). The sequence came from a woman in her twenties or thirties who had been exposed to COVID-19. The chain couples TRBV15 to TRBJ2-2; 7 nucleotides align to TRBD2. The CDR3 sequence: CATSRDLGRRGGELFF. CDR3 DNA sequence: TGTGCCACCAGCAGAGATCTCGGGAGGCGGGGCGGGGAGCTGTTTTTT.